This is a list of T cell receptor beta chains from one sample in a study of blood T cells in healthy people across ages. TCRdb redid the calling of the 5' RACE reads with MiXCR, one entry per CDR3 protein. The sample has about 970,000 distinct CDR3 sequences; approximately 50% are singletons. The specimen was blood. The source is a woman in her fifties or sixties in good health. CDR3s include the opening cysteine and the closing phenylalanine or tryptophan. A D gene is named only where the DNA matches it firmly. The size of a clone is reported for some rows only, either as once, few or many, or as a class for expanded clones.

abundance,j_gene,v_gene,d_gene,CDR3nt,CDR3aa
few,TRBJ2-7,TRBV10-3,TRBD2,TGTGCCATCAGTGTAGTAGGTGGAAGGACTAGAGGCTACGAGCAGTACTTC,CAISVVGGRTRGYEQYF
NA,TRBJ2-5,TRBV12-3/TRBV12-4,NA,TGTGCCAGCAGTGACCGGGACAAAAAATCACGAGAGACCCAGTACTTC,CASSDRDKKSRETQYF
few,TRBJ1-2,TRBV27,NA,TGTGCCAGCAGCCCCTCCAAGGGGACCCACTATGGCTACACCTTC,CASSPSKGTHYGYTF
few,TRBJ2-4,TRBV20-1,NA,TGCAGTGCTAGAGATCAGGGTGGCAGTAGTGCCAAAAACATTCAGTACTTC,CSARDQGGSSAKNIQYF
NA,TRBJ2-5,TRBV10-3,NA,TGTGCCATCAGTGAGGTTGTTAGTCGCCCACAAGAGACCCAGTACTTC,CAISEVVSRPQETQYF
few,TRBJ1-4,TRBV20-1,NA,TGCAGTGCTAGAGATCGACTTGTAGGATGGAGTGAAAAACTGTTTTTT,CSARDRLVGWSEKLFF
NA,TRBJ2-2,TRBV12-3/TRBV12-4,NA,TGTGCCAGCAACTCACCCGACTGGGGCGGGGAGCTGTTTTTT,CASNSPDWGGELFF
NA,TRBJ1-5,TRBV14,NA,TGTGCCAGCAGCCGCATCATTAATCAGCCCCAGCATTTT,CASSRIINQPQHF
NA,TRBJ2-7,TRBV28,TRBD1,TGTGCCAGCAGTTTCCTTAGGGGGCTCTACGAGCAGTACTTC,CASSFLRGLYEQYF
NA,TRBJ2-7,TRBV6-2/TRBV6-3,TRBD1,TGTGCCAGCAGTCCGACAGGGGCGCTGGTTTACGAGCAGTACTTC,CASSPTGALVYEQYF
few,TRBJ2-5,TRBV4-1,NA,TGCGCCAGCAGCACGGTAGTCCGGGAGACCCAGTACTTC,CASSTVVRETQYF
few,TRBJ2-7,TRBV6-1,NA,TGTGCCAGCAGTTCCCTCTACCTCTACCAGCAGTACTTC,CASSSLYLYQQYF
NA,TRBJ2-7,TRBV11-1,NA,TGTGCCAGCAGCTTCAGTCGACTCTCCTACGAGCAGTACTTC,CASSFSRLSYEQYF
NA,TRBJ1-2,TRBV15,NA,TGTGCCACCAGCAGAGATCTACGTAGGACTAACTATGGCTACACCTTC,CATSRDLRRTNYGYTF
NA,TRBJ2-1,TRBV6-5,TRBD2,TGTGCCAGCAGCCCCTGGGCGGGGGATGAGCAGTTCTTC,CASSPWAGDEQFF
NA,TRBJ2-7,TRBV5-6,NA,TGTGCCAGCAACCCCGGGACATCCACCTACGAGCAGTACTTC,CASNPGTSTYEQYF
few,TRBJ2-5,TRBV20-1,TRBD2,TGCAGTGCTAGAGCACTAGCGGAGGAAGAGACCCAGTACTTC,CSARALAEEETQYF
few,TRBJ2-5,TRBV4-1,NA,TGCGCCAGCAGCCAAGATCCCGCAGCAAAGACCCAGTACTTC,CASSQDPAAKTQYF
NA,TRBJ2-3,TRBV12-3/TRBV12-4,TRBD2,TGTGCCAGCAGACCGACTAGCGGGAGGAGGACAGATACGCAGTATTTT,CASRPTSGRRTDTQYF
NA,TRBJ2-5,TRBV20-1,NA,TGCAGTGCCAGCACGGGCCTTTACAATGAGCAGTACTTC,CSASTGLYNEQYF
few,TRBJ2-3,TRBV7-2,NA,TGTGCCAGCAGCTTTGGCGGGCCCCGCACAGATACGCAGTATTTT,CASSFGGPRTDTQYF
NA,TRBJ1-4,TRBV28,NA,TGTGCCAGCAGTCCATGGGTGTCTACTAATGAAAAACTGTTTTTT,CASSPWVSTNEKLFF
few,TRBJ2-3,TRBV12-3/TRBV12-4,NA,TGTGCCAGCAGCCCCAGGGGAGGCGGGAGAACAGATACGCAGTATTTT,CASSPRGGGRTDTQYF
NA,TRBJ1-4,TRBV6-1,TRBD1,TGTGCCAGCAGCCCACTACAGGGGCGAACTAATGAAAAACTGTTTTTT,CASSPLQGRTNEKLFF
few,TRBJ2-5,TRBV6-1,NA,TGTGCCAGCAACAAGGGAATGGAATTTGAGACCCAGTACTTC,CASNKGMEFETQYF
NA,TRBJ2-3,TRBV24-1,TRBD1,TGTGCCACTTCGTCCGGGACAGGAAGCACAGATACGCAGTATTTT,CATSSGTGSTDTQYF
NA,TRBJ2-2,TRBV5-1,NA,TGCGCCAGCACCGAACTAGACGCGGATACCGGGGAGCTGTTTTTT,CASTELDADTGELFF
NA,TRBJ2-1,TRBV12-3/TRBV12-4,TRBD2,TGTGCCAGCACCGGACTAGAAGATAATGAGCAGTTCTTC,CASTGLEDNEQFF
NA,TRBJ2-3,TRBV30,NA,TGTGCCTGGAGTCTTGGGAACACAGATACGCAGTATTTT,CAWSLGNTDTQYF
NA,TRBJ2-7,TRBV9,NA,TGTGCCAGCAGCGAGGGGGGGGGCCTCTTTTACGAGCAGTACTTC,CASSEGGGLFYEQYF
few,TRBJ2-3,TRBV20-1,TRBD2,TGCAGTGCTGCGAGCGGGACTAGCACAGATACGCAGTATTTT,CSAASGTSTDTQYF